The 15 T cell receptor beta chains listed next were all sequenced from one sample in a study of T cells in Graves' hyperthyroidism and ophthalmopathy. The TCR beta CDR3 regions underwent amplification using RNA transcripts as the source. The TCR CDR3 was amplified in a first-round RT-PCR using the HTBI primer set. One entry per CDR3 protein, called by TCRdb with MiXCR from the multiplex PCR reads. The sample shows roughly 350,000 distinct CDR3 sequences, around 15% of them seen only once. The sample comprised blood. The receptor source for this set is a woman in her 30s with Graves' ophthalmopathy.

This clonotype has a count of ten or more. The chain carries TRBV5-8 and TRBJ2-7; D is perhaps TRBD2 (6 bases). Germline V gene lookup returns CDR1 SGHTS and CDR2 YDEGEE. CDR3 size: 13 residues. V was shortened by 0 bases and J by 6 bases, with 10 bases between the two germline ends. This chain's CDR3 is CASSLVGGAEQYF. CDR3 DNA: TGTGCCAGCAGCTTGGTCGGAGGGGCCGAGCAGTACTTC.

Ten or more counts support this clonotype. The chain links TRBV7-2 to TRBJ2-2; 14 positions match TRBD2. Germline CDR1 reads SGHTA; CDR2 reads FQGNSA. This CDR3 has 16 residues. V shed 5 bases and J 6 bases; nucleotides not matched to a gene: 5. The CDR3 DNA is TGTGCCAGCAGCAGACTAGCGGGGGGGCCAGCCGGGGAGCTGTTTTTT. It translates to CASSRLAGGPAGELFF.

In this sample, this clonotype turned up once. This may be a read error, as it is one base from a much larger clone. The chain uses TRBV12-3 or TRBV12-4 and TRBJ2-2; 8 bases line up with TRBD1. The CDR3 is made up of 16 amino acids. CDR3: CASSSSRTGRDGGLFF. The CDR3 DNA sequence: TGTGCCAGCAGTTCATCCAGGACAGGGCGCGACGGGGGGCTGTTTTTT.

For the CDR3, the DNA is TGCAGTGCTAGTCGCCCGGGACTAGATCACAATGAGCAGTTCTTC. This codes for CSASRPGLDHNEQFF. The chain recombines TRBV20-1 with TRBJ2-1; 8 bases map to TRBD2. This CDR3 spans 15 amino acids. The germline gives CDR1 DFQATT, CDR2 SNEGSKA (reference sequence). With V trimmed by 3 bases and J by 5 bases, 9 bases remained unmatched.

The chain is built from TRBV4-2 and TRBJ2-1; 8 nucleotides agree with TRBD2. The ends lost 1 base at V and 9 bases at J; junction bases unmatched: 11. This CDR3 is built from 16 residues. Germline V gene sequence: CDR1 LGHNA, CDR2 YNFKEQ. CDR3: CASSQAAGGMVVEQFF. The CDR3 bases are TGTGCCAGCAGCCAAGCGGCGGGGGGCATGGTTGTTGAGCAGTTCTTC.

This clonotype turned up a few times. The chain couples TRBV29-1 to TRBJ2-5; no reliable D call. Germline CDR1 SQVTM, CDR2 ANQGSEA. CDR3 length: 13 amino acids. Trimming pared 4 bases from V and 3 bases from J, leaving 12 bases between. The CDR3 loop is CSVVFAEKETQYF. The CDR3, as DNA: TGCAGCGTTGTCTTTGCGGAAAAAGAGACCCAGTACTTC. The full variable domain, in which reference TRBV29-1 and TRBJ2-5 provide the parts outside the CDR3, is SAVISQKPSRDICQRGTSLTIQCQVDSQVTMMFWYRQQPGQSLTLIATANQGSEATYESGFVIDKFPISRPNLTFSTLTVSNMSPEDSSIYLCSVVFAEKETQYFGPGTRLLVL.

This clonotype has more than one count but fewer than ten. This rearrangement joins TRBV6-5 to TRBJ1-2; the D gene is possibly TRBD1 (6 bases). Germline-derived CDR1 and CDR2 are MNHEY and SVGAGI. V was trimmed by 2 bases and J by 6 bases, leaving 13 bases between them. This CDR3 region has 14 residues. CDR3 loop: CASSYVGAWDGYTF. The CDR3 coding sequence is TGTGCCAGCAGTTACGTGGGGGCGTGGGATGGCTACACCTTC.

This clonotype appeared many times. This rearrangement joins TRBV18 to TRBJ2-1; TRBD2 matches at 9 bases. Germline lookup yields CDR1 KGHSH and CDR2 LQKENI. The length of the CDR3 is 18 residues. V lost 3 bases, J lost 4 bases, and 13 bases stayed unmatched. CDR3 amino acids: CASSPFSGSGGNYNEQFF. CDR3 sequence (DNA): TGTGCCAGCTCACCCTTTAGCGGTAGCGGGGGAAATTACAATGAGCAGTTCTTC.

This clonotype turned up a few times. This sequence joins TRBV5-5 and TRBJ2-7; 8 bases agree with TRBD1. J lost 2 bases, V lost 4 bases, and 11 bases had no gene match. This CDR3 region has 16 residues. Germline V gives CDR1 SGHKS, CDR2 YYEKEE (reference sequence). CDR3 coding DNA: TGTGCCAGCAGCAAGACGAGGACAGGGCCACCCTACGAGCAGTACTTC. Protein sequence: CASSKTRTGPPYEQYF.

This clonotype was seen ten or more times. The V call is TRBV6-1, the J call TRBJ2-3; D is perhaps TRBD1 (5 bases). The CDR3 consists of 13 residues. Germline values: CDR1 MNHNS, CDR2 SASEGT. Trimming stripped 7 bases from V and 3 bases from J, with 11 bases between. CDR3 sequence (DNA): TGTGCCAGCACGGGCAGGGAAACAGATACGCAGTATTTT. This sequence encodes CASTGRETDTQYF.

Only a few counts were recorded for this clonotype. The V call is TRBV5-8, the J call TRBJ2-2, with 10 bases aligning to TRBD2. From germline, CDR1 is SGHTS and CDR2 YDEGEE. The trim removed 6 bases at V and 5 bases at J, leaving 7 bases unmatched. The CDR3 is 15 amino acids. DNA for the CDR3: TGTGCCAGCACCAGACTAGCGGGTCCAACCGGGGAGCTGTTTTTT. Translated, it gives CASTRLAGPTGELFF.

A few counts support this clonotype. Just one base apart from a much larger clone, this may be a read error. V is TRBV20-1 and J is TRBJ2-5; TRBD2 might be the D (7 bases). Per germline, CDR1 DFQATT and CDR2 SNEGSKA (reference sequence). The CDR3 runs 17 residues. V was shortened by 5 bases and J by 7 bases, with 29 bases between the two germline ends. The CDR3 sequence is CSALPSYPSRGGGTQYF. DNA for the CDR3: TGCAGTGCTCTCCCCAGCTACCCCTCGAGGGGGGGGGGGACCCAGTACTTC.

The table lists this clonotype with many counts. This chain links TRBV7-9 with TRBJ1-1; TRBD1 might be the D (5 bases). The length of the CDR3 is 15 residues. Germline-derived CDR1 and CDR2 are SEHNR and FQNEAQ (reference sequence). Deletions cut 2 bases from V and 5 bases from J, with 15 bases between. The CDR3 is CASSLFQGGVTEAFF. DNA for the CDR3: TGTGCCAGCAGCTTATTTCAGGGCGGAGTGACTGAAGCTTTCTTT.

J is TRBJ1-3 and V is TRBV7-9; TRBD1 matches at 9 bases. The CDR3 sequence is 15 residues long. The J segment lost 8 bases and the V segment lost 6 bases, leaving 11 bases of the junction unmatched. Germline V gives CDR1 SEHNR, CDR2 FQNEAQ (reference sequence). Written as DNA, the CDR3 is TGTGCCAGCAGTTCTAAACAGGGGGCCGGATACACCATATATTTT. Translated: CASSSKQGAGYTIYF. The entire variable domain, with the rest obtained from reference TRBV7-9 and TRBJ1-3, is as follows: DTGVSQNPRHKITKRGQNVTFRCDPISEHNRLYWYRQTLGQGPEFLTYFQNEAQLEKSRLLSDRFSAERPKGSFSTLEIQRTEQGDSAMYLCASSSKQGAGYTIYFGEGSWLTVV.

This clonotype was observed many times. The chain has TRBV12-3 or TRBV12-4 and TRBJ1-6, with TRBD1 matching 7 bases. The CDR3 spans 13 residues. V trimming: 3 bases; J trimming: 9 bases; junction bases outside the gene matches: 2. The CDR3 DNA reads TGTGCCAGCAGTTTCAACAGGGGTTCACCCCTCCACTTT. Translation: CASSFNRGSPLHF.